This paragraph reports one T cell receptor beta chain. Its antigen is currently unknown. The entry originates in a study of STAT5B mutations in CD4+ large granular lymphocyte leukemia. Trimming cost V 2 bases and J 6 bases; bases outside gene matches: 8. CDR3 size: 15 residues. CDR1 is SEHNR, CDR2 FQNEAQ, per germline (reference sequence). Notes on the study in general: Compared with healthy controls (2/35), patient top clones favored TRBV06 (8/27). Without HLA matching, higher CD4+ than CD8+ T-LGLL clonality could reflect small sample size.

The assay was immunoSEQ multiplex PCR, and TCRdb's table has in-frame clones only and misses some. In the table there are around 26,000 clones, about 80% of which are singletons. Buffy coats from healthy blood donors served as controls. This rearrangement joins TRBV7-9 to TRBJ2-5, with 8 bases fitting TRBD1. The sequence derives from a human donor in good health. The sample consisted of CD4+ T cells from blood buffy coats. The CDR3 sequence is CASSLKAGGAKTQYF. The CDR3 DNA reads TGTGCCAGCAGCTTAAAGGCAGGGGGCGCGAAGACCCAGTACTTC.